The entry below describes one TCR beta chain. Its matching antigen is unknown. Using immunoSEQ multiplex PCR, the repertoire was profiled, and TCRdb retains in-frame clones only, with some absent. The sample shows around 9,300 clones, 83% of them seen only once. The sample comes from a study of follicular helper T cells after annual influenza vaccination. Study context: Across the 2013-2014, 2014-2015 and 2015-2016 vaccination seasons, some subjects were resampled.

Noted time point: 2013-2014 season, 7 days after vaccination. Before and after seasonal inactivated influenza vaccination, adults gave blood for sorting CD4 subsets for sequencing. CDR3 length: 14 amino acids. V was shortened by 5 bases and J by 14 bases, with 19 bases between the two germline ends. Germline V gene lookup returns CDR1 MNHEY and CDR2 SMNVEV (reference sequence). General observations from the study: ICOS+CD38+ cTfh clonality change tracked circulating plasmablast frequency change.

The chain links TRBV27 to TRBJ1-6; D remains ambiguous. This TCR derives from an adult who received the influenza vaccine. This material consisted of CXCR5+ CD38- circulating T follicular helper cells from blood, taken 7 days after influenza vaccination. Subset specified: circulating Tfh, non-naive CD4+CXCR5+PD-1+ (ICOS+CD38+ or ICOS-CD38-). The CDR3 loop reads CASSRLDGLPALHF. The DNA for the CDR3 is TGTGCCAGCAGTCGACTGGACGGACTCCCGGCCCTCCACTTT.